These 28 T cell receptor beta chains were all obtained from the same sample, sequenced in a study of T cell responses to AZD1222 COVID-19 vaccine. Measured with immunoSEQ multiplex PCR; TCRdb has only the in-frame clones, and not every one. In the table there are some 130,000 clones, 65% to 90% of which are singletons. Sequenced material: peripheral blood, taken 28 days after the second dose of the MenACWY control vaccine. All receptors come from an adult who received the MenACWY meningococcal vaccine as a control.

V is TRBV30 and J is TRBJ2-2; tentative D call: TRBD2 (5 bases). CDR3 length: 14 amino acids. Trimming pared 4 bases from V and 3 bases from J, leaving 12 bases between. Germline CDR1 and CDR2: GTSNPN and SVGIG (reference sequence). The CDR3 loop reads CAWTGEADTGELFF. CDR3 sequence (DNA): TGTGCCTGGACGGGTGAAGCGGACACCGGGGAGCTGTTTTTT.

The V and J genes are TRBV7-2 and TRBJ1-1; no reliable D call. Germline V gene data show CDR1 as SGHTA and CDR2 as FQGNSA. The CDR3 extends over 12 amino acids. V gave up 5 bases and J gave up 11 bases, with 15 bases separating them. As DNA, the CDR3 is TGTGCCAGCAGCACCCCGTGGAGCCAGGCTTTCTTT. Residues: CASSTPWSQAFF.

The J gene is TRBJ1-5, the V gene TRBV5-1; 7 bases align to TRBD1. The junction had 10 bases not matched to a gene; V was cut back by 0 bases and J by 1 base. From germline, CDR1 is SGHRS and CDR2 YFSETQ. This CDR3 has 18 residues. The CDR3 DNA reads TGCGCCAGCAGCTTGGGAACAGGGGCAGGACAAAGCAATCAGCCCCAGCATTTT. Translating it yields CASSLGTGAGQSNQPQHF.

The chain couples TRBV19 to TRBJ1-6, with 10 positions matching TRBD1. Unmatched junction bases numbered 3, after V lost 7 bases and J lost 9 bases. Per the germline V gene, CDR1 is LNHDA and CDR2 is SQIVND (reference sequence). The CDR3 covers 13 residues. The CDR3 DNA reads as TGTGCCAGTATCGGGACAGGGGCTTCACCCCTCCACTTT. Its translation is CASIGTGASPLHF.

The chain couples TRBV4-1 to TRBJ1-5; the D gene is possibly TRBD1 (5 bases). The germline V and J ends were trimmed by 5 bases and 4 bases, with 15 bases remaining between them. Germline assignment: CDR1 MGHRA and CDR2 YSYEKL. This CDR3 has 15 amino acids. The CDR3: CASSNGARENQPQHF. In DNA form, the CDR3 reads TGCGCCAGCAGCAACGGGGCCCGCGAGAATCAGCCCCAGCATTTT.

The rearrangement links TRBV6-6 to TRBJ2-3, with 12 bases fitting TRBD2. V lost 6 bases and J lost 3; bases outside the gene matches: 7. CDR3 length: 16 residues. The V gene's germline CDR1 is MNHNY and CDR2 SVGAGI (reference sequence). The CDR3 loop reads CASSHRLAGETDTQYF. In DNA, the CDR3 is TGTGCCAGCAGCCACCGACTAGCGGGGGAGACAGATACGCAGTATTTT.

The chain uses TRBV28 and TRBJ2-1; 7 bases match TRBD2. The CDR3 length is 14 residues. J gave up 3 bases and V 7 bases, and 6 bases lay outside the gene matches. Per germline, CDR1 MDHEN and CDR2 SYDVKM. The CDR3 protein is CASTTGTNYNEQFF. The CDR3 DNA is TGTGCCAGCACAACCGGGACTAACTACAATGAGCAGTTCTTC.

The chain has TRBV7-6 and TRBJ2-7; D is unclear. This CDR3 is built from 15 residues. CDR1 and CDR2 (germline): SGHVS, FNYEAQ. Trimming took 4 bases from V and 1 from J, leaving 14 bases between them. The CDR3 loop is CASSSEEQRSYEQYF. CDR3 in DNA: TGTGCCAGCAGCTCAGAGGAACAGAGATCCTACGAGCAGTACTTC. The whole variable domain, filled in from reference TRBV7-6 and TRBJ2-7, reads GAGVSQSPRYKVTKRGQDVALRCDPISGHVSLYWYRQALGQGPEFLTYFNYEAQQDKSGLPNDRFSAERPEGSISTLTIQRTEQRDSAMYRCASSSEEQRSYEQYFGPGTRLTVT.

The chain uses TRBV19 and TRBJ2-5; 8 bases fit TRBD2. V lost 1 base to trimming and J lost 3 bases; unmatched junction nucleotides: 7. Germline lookup yields CDR1 LNHDA and CDR2 SQIVND (reference sequence). The CDR3 spans 16 residues. The CDR3 coding sequence is TGTGCCAGTAGTATAGGTGGGACTAGATGGGAAGAGACCCAGTACTTC. Translated: CASSIGGTRWEETQYF.

V gene TRBV6-5 combines with J gene TRBJ1-1, with a weak D call TRBD1 (6 bases). This CDR3 region has 14 residues. The V end was cut by 3 bases, the J end by 0 bases, with 8 bases between. Germline CDR1 MNHEY, CDR2 SVGAGI. CDR3 region: CASSYQGLNTEAFF. Written as DNA, the CDR3 is TGTGCCAGCAGTTATCAGGGGTTGAACACTGAAGCTTTCTTT.

The chain uses TRBV21-1 and TRBJ2-5; the DNA was not compared with TRBD1, the D call given in the table. TRBV21-1 is tagged as a pseudogene. This CDR3 comprises 17 residues. CDR3 protein: CASSNPPDREFKETQYF. In DNA, the CDR3 is TGTGCCAGCAGCAACCCGCCGGACAGGGAATTCAAGGAGACCCAGTACTTC.

This clone was found a few times. The J gene is TRBJ2-2, the V gene TRBV4-2; 7 bases map to TRBD2. This CDR3 has 20 residues. The ends lost 1 base at V and 4 bases at J; junction bases unmatched: 18. The germline gives CDR1 LGHNA, CDR2 YNFKEQ. CDR3 region: CASSQAGEGLGALGTGELFF. The CDR3 DNA reads as TGTGCCAGCAGCCAAGCCGGGGAAGGACTAGGGGCTTTGGGCACCGGGGAGCTGTTTTTT.

This clone was seen once. The chain joins TRBV7-9 to TRBJ2-7; 7 positions match TRBD1. The CDR3 runs to 14 residues. V trimming: 8 bases; J trimming: 0 bases; junction bases outside the gene matches: 7. CDR1 and CDR2 from the germline V gene are SEHNR and FQNEAQ (reference sequence). CDR3 sequence reads: CASSPRDSSYEQYF. The CDR3 DNA reads as TGTGCCAGCTCCCCCCGGGACAGCTCCTACGAGCAGTACTTC.

This rearrangement joins TRBV19 to TRBJ1-1; D might be TRBD1 (5 bases). CDR3 length: 11 amino acids. Deletions cut 8 bases from V and 4 bases from J, with 8 bases between. Germline CDR1 and CDR2: LNHDA and SQIVND (reference sequence). CDR3 coding DNA: TGTGCCAGTGGAAGGGGCACTGAAGCTTTCTTT. Amino acids: CASGRGTEAFF.

The chain couples TRBV10-3 to TRBJ1-5, with a possible D match to TRBD1 (6 bases). V was pared by 6 bases and J by 11 bases, with 20 bases between. The CDR3 consists of 14 residues. Germline V gives CDR1 ENHRY, CDR2 SYGVKD. CDR3: CAIRRGTTDEAQHF. The CDR3 region has the DNA TGTGCCATCAGAAGAGGGACAACTGATGAAGCCCAGCATTTT.

The rearrangement uses TRBV6-5 and TRBJ1-5; 7 bases align to TRBD1. Trimming cost V 6 bases and J 11 bases; bases outside gene matches: 10. The CDR3 totals 13 residues. The germline V gene encodes CDR1 MNHEY and CDR2 SVGAGI. The CDR3 spells CASSPRQGGTQHF. In nucleotides, the CDR3 is TGTGCCAGCAGCCCCAGACAGGGAGGAACCCAGCATTTT.

J is TRBJ2-7 and V is TRBV9; D remains unclear. CDR3 size: 9 residues. Trimming removed 0 bases from V and 11 bases from J, with 3 bases in between. CDR1 and CDR2 from the germline V gene are SGDLS and YYNGEE. Here the CDR3 reads CASSVAKYV. The CDR3 DNA is TGTGCCAGCAGCGTAGCGAAGTACGTC.

This chain joins TRBV5-6 and TRBJ1-1, with no clear D. V gave up 0 bases and J gave up 8 bases, with 8 bases separating them. The CDR3 covers 12 residues. Germline lookup yields CDR1 SGHDT and CDR2 YYEEEE. CDR3 DNA sequence: TGTGCCAGCAGCTTGGCACCAGACGAAGCTTTCTTT. This codes for CASSLAPDEAFF.

This chain joins TRBV10-1 and TRBJ1-6; D gene unclear. Between the trimmed V and J ends, which lost 3 bases and 13 bases, there was a span of 13 bases. The V gene's germline CDR1 is WNHNN and CDR2 SYGVQD (reference sequence). The CDR3 covers 13 residues. CDR3 protein: CASSDRLVGPLHF. DNA of the CDR3: TGCGCCAGCAGTGACAGACTAGTGGGCCCCCTCCACTTT.

The gene calls are TRBV6-5 and TRBJ1-2, with a tentative D call TRBD1 (5 bases). This CDR3 region has 13 residues. Per germline, CDR1 MNHEY and CDR2 SVGAGI. The V end was cut by 4 bases, the J end by 3 bases, with 9 bases between. CDR3 bases: TGTGCCAGCAGTTGGGACGGAGACTATGGCTACACCTTC. This encodes CASSWDGDYGYTF.

The chain employs TRBV18 and TRBJ2-3, with TRBD1 identical over 8 bases. CDR1 and CDR2 from the germline V gene are KGHSH and LQKENI. The junction had 7 bases not matched to a gene; V was cut back by 4 bases and J by 1 base. CDR3 length equals 16 residues. CDR3 protein: CASSLTGTGGTDTQYF. CDR3 in DNA: TGTGCCAGCTCACTGACCGGGACAGGAGGCACAGATACGCAGTATTTT.

The chain uses TRBV7-9 and TRBJ1-5; a possible D gene is TRBD1 (5 bases). The CDR3 contains 15 residues. The germline gives CDR1 SEHNR, CDR2 FQNEAQ (reference sequence). V was cut by 5 bases and J by 2 bases, with 13 bases left in between. The CDR3 sequence: CASSVGTGRNQPQHF. CDR3 nucleotides: TGTGCCAGCAGCGTCGGGACGGGGCGCAATCAGCCCCAGCATTTT.

The chain joins TRBV12-3 or TRBV12-4 to TRBJ1-5, with D maybe TRBD1 (5 bases). The CDR3 has 13 amino acids. V lost 5 bases, J lost 3 bases, and 8 bases lay in between. The CDR3 spells CASSEGFNQPQHF. Here the CDR3 DNA reads TGTGCCAGCAGTGAGGGGTTCAATCAGCCCCAGCATTTT.

The chain has TRBV7-9 and TRBJ1-1, with D possibly TRBD1 on 6 matching bases. The CDR3 contains 15 residues. Germline assignment: CDR1 SEHNR and CDR2 FQNEAQ (reference sequence). V lost 6 bases and J 1 base, leaving 15 bases between the germline ends. Here the CDR3 DNA reads TGTGCCAGCAGGCCACTAACAGGGAGGAACACTGAAGCTTTCTTT. It codes for CASRPLTGRNTEAFF.

The rearrangement uses TRBV9 and TRBJ2-7; 11 nucleotides match TRBD1. Per germline, CDR1 SGDLS and CDR2 YYNGEE. The junction had 3 bases not matched to a gene; V was cut back by 4 bases and J by 3 bases. This CDR3 contains 14 residues. The CDR3 sequence: CASSLGQGVYEQYF. The CDR3 DNA reads TGTGCCAGCAGCTTGGGACAGGGGGTCTACGAGCAGTACTTC.

V and J are TRBV9 and TRBJ2-3; D may correspond to TRBD1 or TRBD2 (6 bases each). The germline V gene has CDR1 SGDLS and CDR2 YYNGEE. The CDR3 is made up of 15 amino acids. CDR3 residues: CAHGGGDVGTDTQYF. As DNA, the CDR3 is TGTGCTCATGGGGGCGGGGACGTTGGCACAGATACGCAGTATTTT.

This clone was seen only once. This rearrangement joins TRBV5-6 to TRBJ2-5; tentative D call: TRBD1 (5 bases). Germline CDR1 is SGHDT and CDR2 is YYEEEE. Trimming took 0 bases from V and 1 from J, leaving 13 bases between them. This CDR3 contains 16 residues. The chain's CDR3 is CASSLVGHTVQETQYF. The CDR3 DNA reads as TGTGCCAGCAGCTTGGTTGGACATACGGTCCAAGAGACCCAGTACTTC.

J is TRBJ2-5 and V is TRBV9; 9 positions match TRBD1. The CDR3 contains 14 residues. V gave up 3 bases and J gave up 4 bases; unmatched junction bases: 4. Germline V gene sequence: CDR1 SGDLS, CDR2 YYNGEE. The CDR3 is CASSASQGAETQYF. DNA for the CDR3: TGTGCCAGCAGCGCCTCACAGGGGGCAGAGACCCAGTACTTC.